The 5 T cell receptor beta chains below come from one sample, sequenced in a study of blood T cell repertoires in COVID-19. Assay used: immunoSEQ multiplex PCR; TCRdb lists only in-frame clones, some missing. The sample holds 150,000 or so clones; 70% to 90% are singletons and the top ten take approximately 10%. The sample taken for sequencing was peripheral blood. These receptor sequences come from a human donor in a cohort sampled during active COVID-19.

This chain links TRBV30 with TRBJ1-4; D is ambiguous. The CDR3 runs 16 residues. Trimming removed 0 bases from V and 7 bases from J, with 18 bases in between. In germline, CDR1 is GTSNPN, CDR2 SVGIG (reference sequence). CDR3 region: CAWSVLEPINPEKLFF. CDR3 nucleotides: TGTGCCTGGAGTGTCCTAGAGCCTATTAACCCTGAAAAACTGTTTTTT.

The rearrangement links TRBV27 to TRBJ2-3; D is possibly TRBD2 (6 bases). V gave up 7 bases and J gave up 0 bases, with 17 bases separating them. The CDR3 is 16 amino acids. Germline V gene lookup returns CDR1 MNHEY and CDR2 SMNVEV (reference sequence). The CDR3: CASISRSGTSTDTQYF. Here the CDR3 DNA reads TGTGCCAGCATCTCCAGGAGTGGGACTAGCACAGATACGCAGTATTTT.

This clone was seen once. This sequence joins TRBV18 and TRBJ2-3, with D possibly matching TRBD2 (6 bases). The CDR3 spans 18 residues. Per germline, CDR1 KGHSH and CDR2 LQKENI. V lost 2 bases and J 2 bases, leaving 20 bases between the germline ends. Here the CDR3 reads CASSPVRVAAFDTDTQYF. DNA for the CDR3: TGTGCCAGCTCACCAGTTCGAGTAGCGGCCTTTGACACAGATACGCAGTATTTT.

The chain couples TRBV3-1 (or the pseudogene TRBV3-2) to TRBJ2-7; 12 nucleotides match TRBD2. This CDR3 is 14 amino acids long. Germline V CDR1 and CDR2: LGHDT, YNNKEL (reference sequence). V trimming: 4 bases; J trimming: 6 bases; junction bases outside the gene matches: 4. The CDR3 loop is CASSRLAGAGEQYF. CDR3 DNA: TGTGCCAGCAGCCGACTAGCGGGGGCGGGCGAGCAGTACTTC.

The chain carries TRBV19 and TRBJ2-1; D unclear. V gave up 3 bases and J gave up 8 bases, with 11 bases separating them. The CDR3 sequence is 13 residues long. Germline CDR1 LNHDA, CDR2 SQIVND (reference sequence). The CDR3 is CASSMARSHEQFF. CDR3 sequence (DNA): TGTGCCAGTAGTATGGCCAGGTCGCATGAGCAGTTCTTC.